A selection of T cell receptor beta chains follows, all from one sample in a study of CD4+ T cells in melanoma. Method: immunoSEQ multiplex PCR; TCRdb's copy keeps in-frame clones and lacks some. The sample includes some 21,000 clones, roughly 87% seen only once; the top ten take less than 4.5%. Sequences were obtained from cells from a culture (not recorded whether cultured in vitro). Source of these receptors: a human donor with melanoma. Both conserved end residues are part of each CDR3. D genes are given only for firm matches. Expanded clones are given a class, and other clones once, few, many or no size at all.

CASRIGTRSYGYTF TGTGCCAGCCGGATCGGCACCCGCAGCTATGGCTACACCTTC few . 14 TRBJ1-2 TRBV18
CSASGGVQETQYF TGCAGCGCGTCGGGCGGGGTCCAAGAGACCCAGTACTTC . . 13 TRBJ2-5 TRBV29-1
CASSQYGGSYEQYF TGTGCCAGCAGCCAGTACGGGGGCTCCTACGAGCAGTACTTC . . 14 TRBJ2-7 TRBV14
CASSPRLAPHSYNEQFF TGTGCCAGCAGCCCCCGACTAGCCCCCCACTCCTACAATGAGCAGTTCTTC . TRBD2 17 TRBJ2-1 TRBV5-8
CAWRGVSLDTQYF TGTGCCTGGAGAGGAGTCTCTCTCGATACGCAGTATTTT . . 13 TRBJ2-3 TRBV30
CASSEAGEGANVLTF TGTGCCAGCAGTGAAGCGGGCGAAGGAGCCAACGTCCTGACTTTC . . 15 TRBJ2-6 TRBV2
CASGFFAGQGKYEQYF TGTGCTAGTGGTTTCTTCGCGGGACAGGGGAAGTACGAGCAGTACTTC . TRBD1 16 TRBJ2-7 TRBV12-5
CASSLSGGSINSPLHF TGTGCCAGCAGCTTATCAGGGGGCTCTATTAATTCACCCCTCCACTTT . TRBD1 16 TRBJ1-6 TRBV5-4
CASSLEGRGNEKLFF TGCGCCAGCAGCTTGGAGGGCAGGGGAAATGAAAAACTGTTTTTT . . 15 TRBJ1-4 TRBV5-1
CASAEPYGYTF TGTGCCAGCGCGGAGCCCTATGGCTACACCTTC . . 11 TRBJ1-2 TRBV2
CASSRAGVTYNEQFF TGTGCCAGCAGTCGCGCGGGGGTCACGTACAATGAGCAGTTCTTC . TRBD2 15 TRBJ2-1 TRBV27
CASSSDRGLYYEQYF TGTGCCAGCAGCTCCGACAGGGGGCTATATTACGAGCAGTACTTC . TRBD1 15 TRBJ2-7 TRBV7-8
CASSPQGGETQYF TGTGCCAGCAGCCCTCAGGGTGGAGAGACCCAGTACTTC . . 13 TRBJ2-5 TRBV7-7
CSALRVREQYF TGCAGTGCCCTCAGGGTTCGCGAGCAGTACTTC . . 11 TRBJ2-7 TRBV20-1
CASSPKTGGHGYTF TGTGCCAGCTCACCCAAGACGGGGGGCCATGGCTACACCTTC . . 14 TRBJ1-2 TRBV18
CASSVAISSEQYF TGTGCCAGCAGCGTAGCAATATCGTCCGAGCAGTACTTC . . 13 TRBJ2-7 TRBV9
CASSPGTDYEQYF TGTGCCAGCAGCCCCGGGACAGACTACGAGCAGTACTTC . TRBD1 13 TRBJ2-7 TRBV7-6
CASSGGRGAGNTIYF TGCGCCAGCAGCGGGGGTCGGGGGGCCGGAAACACCATATATTTT . . 15 TRBJ1-3 TRBV5-1
CASSLQVPNYGYTF TGTGCCAGCAGCCTCCAGGTGCCTAACTATGGCTACACCTTC . . 14 TRBJ1-2 TRBV12-1
CASRYMLRNTGELFF TGTGCCAGCAGATACATGCTCCGGAACACCGGGGAGCTGTTTTTT once . 15 TRBJ2-2 TRBV5-6
CASNHRGSYNEQFF TGTGCCAGCAACCACAGGGGGAGCTACAATGAGCAGTTCTTC . TRBD1 14 TRBJ2-1 TRBV6-1
CASSLVASLYGYTF TGTGCCAGCAGCTTAGTTGCCTCGTTGTATGGCTACACCTTC . . 14 TRBJ1-2 TRBV11-2
CASSLAPGPLYEQYF TGTGCCAGCAGCTTAGCCCCAGGCCCACTCTACGAGCAGTACTTC . . 15 TRBJ2-7 TRBV7-2
CASSLPRGDEQFF TGTGCCAGCAGCTTACCACGAGGGGATGAGCAGTTCTTC . . 13 TRBJ2-1 TRBV7-9
CASSLGGTPTGDTQYF TGTGCCAGTAGTCTCGGCGGGACACCGACAGGAGATACGCAGTATTTT . . 16 TRBJ2-3 TRBV19
CASSLTLVDTQYF TGTGCCAGCAGCTTGACCCTGGTTGATACGCAGTATTTT . . 13 TRBJ2-3 TRBV11-2
CASSRDRVDSPQHF TGTGCCAGTAGTAGGGACAGGGTAGATTCGCCCCAGCATTTT once TRBD1 14 TRBJ1-5 TRBV19
CASSPRLKVDSPLHF TGTGCCAGCAGCCCCCGTTTGAAAGTTGATTCACCCCTCCACTTT . . 15 TRBJ1-6 TRBV9
CASSVSEGVEQYF TGTGCCAGCAGTGTCTCTGAGGGGGTCGAGCAGTACTTC . . 13 TRBJ2-7 TRBV2
CASTSGSGNTIYF . once . 13 TRBJ1-3 TRBV2
CASINGTSGYNEQFF TGTGCCAGCATCAACGGGACTAGCGGATACAATGAGCAGTTCTTC . TRBD2 15 TRBJ2-1 TRBV6-6
CSVPEGGLGGYTF TGCAGCGTTCCCGAGGGGGGCCTAGGCGGCTACACCTTC few . 13 TRBJ1-2 TRBV29-1
CASSLIGMNSPLHF TGTGCCAGCAGCTTGATCGGGATGAATTCACCCCTCCACTTT . . 14 TRBJ1-6 TRBV5-4
CASSPGGRVSNQPQHF TGTGCCAGCTCACCGGGAGGGAGGGTGAGCAATCAGCCCCAGCATTTT few . 16 TRBJ1-5 TRBV18
CASSLTADVFKGHF TGTGCCAGCAGCTTAACCGCGGATGTCTTCAAGGGTCACTTC . . 14 TRBJ2-7 TRBV7-9
CASSHPAGAGNEQFF TGCGCCAGCAGCCATCCAGCGGGGGCCGGGAATGAGCAGTTCTTC . TRBD2 15 TRBJ2-1 TRBV4-1
CASSLAGGTIYGYTF TGTGCCAGCAGCTTAGCAGGGGGCACGATCTATGGCTACACCTTC . TRBD1 15 TRBJ1-2 TRBV7-9
CASSSGQLLPGELFF TGTGCCAGCAGCTCGGGACAGCTTCTCCCCGGGGAGCTGTTTTTT . TRBD1 15 TRBJ2-2 TRBV9
CAIGTGTIADTQYF TGTGCCATTGGCACCGGGACAATAGCAGATACGCAGTATTTT once . 14 TRBJ2-3 TRBV6-1
CASSLEGADNEKLFF TGCGCCAGCAGCTTGGAGGGGGCAGATAATGAAAAACTGTTTTTT . TRBD1 15 TRBJ1-4 TRBV5-1
CASSPPSTGEYEQYF TGTGCCAGCTCACCACCATCGACAGGGGAGTACGAGCAGTACTTC . TRBD1 15 TRBJ2-7 TRBV18
CASMDGSNQPQHF TGTGCCAGCATGGACGGTAGCAATCAGCCCCAGCATTTT . . 13 TRBJ1-5 TRBV2
CASSQDRLAEQFF TGCGCCAGCAGCCAAGATCGCCTAGCGGAGCAGTTCTTC . . 13 TRBJ2-1 TRBV4-1
CASSSGGGAGNTIYF TGTGCCAGCAGCTCCGGAGGGGGAGCTGGAAACACCATATATTTT . . 15 TRBJ1-3 TRBV7-9
CSVHHSTGGLIQRTEAFF TGCAGCGTACATCACAGCACAGGGGGCCTTATCCAACGGACTGAAGCTTTCTTT . TRBD1 18 TRBJ1-1 TRBV29-1
CASSSTQIPYEQYF TGTGCCAGCAGTTCTACCCAGATTCCTTACGAGCAGTACTTC . . 14 TRBJ2-7 TRBV27
CASSEGSRETQYF TGCGCCAGCAGTGAAGGCTCGCGGGAGACCCAGTACTTC . . 13 TRBJ2-5 TRBV10-1
CATSRTPQTGVSEAFF TGTGCCACCAGCAGAACCCCCCAGACAGGGGTCTCTGAAGCTTTCTTT . TRBD1 16 TRBJ1-1 TRBV15
CASSSLTQSRYEQYF TGTGCCAGTAGTTCGCTGACGCAGTCACGCTACGAGCAGTACTTC few . 15 TRBJ2-7 TRBV19
CASSFSMNTEAFF TGTGCCAGCAGCTTTTCGATGAACACTGAAGCTTTCTTT . . 13 TRBJ1-1 TRBV11-2
CASSLVGVGETQYF TGTGCCAGCAGCTTAGTCGGCGTGGGGGAGACCCAGTACTTC . . 14 TRBJ2-5 TRBV7-2
CASTRGVGDTEAFF TGTGCCAGCACCAGGGGGGTCGGGGACACTGAAGCTTTCTTT . TRBD1 14 TRBJ1-1 TRBV18
CISGDLSYEQYF TGTATTAGCGGGGACCTGTCCTACGAGCAGTACTTC . TRBD2 12 TRBJ2-7 TRBV6-1